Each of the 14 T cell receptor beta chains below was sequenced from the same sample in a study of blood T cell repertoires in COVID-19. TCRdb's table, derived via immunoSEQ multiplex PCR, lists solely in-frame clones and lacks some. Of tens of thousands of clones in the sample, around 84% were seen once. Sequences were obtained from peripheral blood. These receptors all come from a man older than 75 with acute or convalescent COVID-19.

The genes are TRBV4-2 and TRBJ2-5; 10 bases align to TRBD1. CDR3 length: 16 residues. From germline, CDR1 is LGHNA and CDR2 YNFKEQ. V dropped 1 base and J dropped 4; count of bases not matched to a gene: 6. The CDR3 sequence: CASSQGGQGVSETQYF. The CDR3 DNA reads TGTGCCAGCAGCCAAGGAGGACAGGGGGTCTCAGAGACCCAGTACTTC.

CDR3 region: CASSRERGEATDANYGYTF. Here the CDR3 DNA reads TGCGCCAGCAGCCGCGAACGCGGAGAGGCGACTGATGCTAACTATGGCTACACCTTC. The rearrangement joins TRBV5-1 to TRBJ1-2; D unclear. CDR1 is SGHRS, CDR2 YFSETQ, per germline. V was trimmed by 4 bases and J by 0 bases, leaving 25 bases between them. This CDR3 comprises 19 residues.

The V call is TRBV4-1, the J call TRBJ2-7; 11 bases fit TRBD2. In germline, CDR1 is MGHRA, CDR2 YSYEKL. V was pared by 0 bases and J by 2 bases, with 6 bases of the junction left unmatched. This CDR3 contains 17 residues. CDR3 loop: CASSQDRASGRTYEQYF. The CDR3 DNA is TGCGCCAGCAGCCAAGACAGGGCTAGCGGGAGGACCTACGAGCAGTACTTC.

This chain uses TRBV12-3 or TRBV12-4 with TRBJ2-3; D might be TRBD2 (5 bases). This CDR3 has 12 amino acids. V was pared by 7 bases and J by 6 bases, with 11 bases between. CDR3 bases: TGTGCCAGCACCCCGAGGAGGGATACGCAGTATTTT. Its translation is CASTPRRDTQYF.

CDR3 nucleotides: TGCGCCAGCAGCCACATAGGACAGGCAAGCTCCTACGAGCAGTACTTC. Protein: CASSHIGQASSYEQYF. The rearrangement joins TRBV4-1 to TRBJ2-7, with TRBD1 identical over 7 bases. The CDR3 is 16 amino acids. Trimming at V came to 3 bases and at J to 0 bases, leaving 8 bases not matched to a gene. Germline V gene sequence: CDR1 MGHRA, CDR2 YSYEKL.

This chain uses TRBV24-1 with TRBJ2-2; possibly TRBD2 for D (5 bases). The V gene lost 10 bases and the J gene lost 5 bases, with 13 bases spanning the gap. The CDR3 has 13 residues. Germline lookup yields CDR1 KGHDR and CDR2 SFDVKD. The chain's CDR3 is CATERGNTGELFF. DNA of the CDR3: TGTGCCACTGAAAGAGGGAATACCGGGGAGCTGTTTTTT.

CDR3 sequence (DNA): TGCAGTGCTAGTTGGCAGGGGGATAGCAATCAGCCCCAGCATTTT. This sequence encodes CSASWQGDSNQPQHF. The rearrangement links TRBV20-1 to TRBJ1-5, with 7 nucleotides matching TRBD1. Per the germline V gene, CDR1 is DFQATT and CDR2 is SNEGSKA (reference sequence). V trimming: 3 bases; J trimming: 0 bases; junction bases outside the gene matches: 5. This CDR3 spans 15 amino acids.

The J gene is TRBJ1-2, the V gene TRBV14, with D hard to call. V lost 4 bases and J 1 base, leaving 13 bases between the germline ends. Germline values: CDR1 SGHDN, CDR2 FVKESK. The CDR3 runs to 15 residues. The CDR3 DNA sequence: TGTGCCAGCAGCCCCCAGTGGGCCAGTAACTATGGCTACACCTTC. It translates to CASSPQWASNYGYTF.

The chain's CDR3 is CASSWRVTYEQYF. CDR3 coding DNA: TGTGCCAGCAGCTGGCGGGTTACCTACGAGCAGTACTTC. The rearrangement links TRBV5-6 to TRBJ2-7; D perhaps matches TRBD2 (5 bases). Trimming cost V 3 bases and J 2 bases, with 9 bases left between them. In germline, CDR1 is SGHDT, CDR2 YYEEEE. The CDR3 consists of 13 residues.

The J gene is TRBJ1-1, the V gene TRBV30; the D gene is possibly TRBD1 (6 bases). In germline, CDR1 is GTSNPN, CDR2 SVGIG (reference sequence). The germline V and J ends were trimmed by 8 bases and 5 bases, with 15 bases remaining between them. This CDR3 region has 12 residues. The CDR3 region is CAGLGGDTEAFF. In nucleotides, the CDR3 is TGTGCCGGGCTAGGGGGGGATACTGAAGCTTTCTTT.

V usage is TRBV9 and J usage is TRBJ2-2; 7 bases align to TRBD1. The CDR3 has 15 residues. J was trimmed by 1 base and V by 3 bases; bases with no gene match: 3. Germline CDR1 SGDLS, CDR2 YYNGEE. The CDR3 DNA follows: TGTGCCAGCAGCGGAGACAGGGTGAACACCGGGGAGCTGTTTTTT. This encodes CASSGDRVNTGELFF.

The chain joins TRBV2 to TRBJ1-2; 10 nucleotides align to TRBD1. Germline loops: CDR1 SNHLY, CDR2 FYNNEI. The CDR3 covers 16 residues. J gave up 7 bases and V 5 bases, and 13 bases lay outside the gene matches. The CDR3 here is CASSWDRGGGISGYTF. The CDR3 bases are TGTGCCAGCAGTTGGGACAGGGGAGGCGGTATATCTGGCTACACCTTC. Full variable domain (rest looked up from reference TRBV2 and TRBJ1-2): EPEVTQTPSHQVTQMGQEVILRCVPISNHLYFYWYRQILGQKVEFLVSFYNNEISEKSEIFDDQFSVERPDGSNFTLKIRSTKLEDSAMYFCASSWDRGGGISGYTFGSGTRLTVV.

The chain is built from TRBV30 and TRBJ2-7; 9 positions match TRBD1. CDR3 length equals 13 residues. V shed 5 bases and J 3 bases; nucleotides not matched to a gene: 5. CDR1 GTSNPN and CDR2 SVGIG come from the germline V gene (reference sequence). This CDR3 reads CAWGRGQGYEQYF. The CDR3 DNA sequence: TGTGCCTGGGGGAGGGGACAGGGCTACGAGCAGTACTTC.

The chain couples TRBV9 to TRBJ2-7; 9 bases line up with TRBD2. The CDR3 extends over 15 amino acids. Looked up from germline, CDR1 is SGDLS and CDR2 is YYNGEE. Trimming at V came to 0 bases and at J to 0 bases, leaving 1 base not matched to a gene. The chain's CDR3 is CASSVGAGGSYEQYF. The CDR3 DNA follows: TGTGCCAGCAGCGTAGGAGCGGGAGGCTCCTACGAGCAGTACTTC.